This entry features one TCR beta chain sequence. Source study methods: Nucleated cell number was recorded as an estimate derived from reference gene primer amplification. TCRdb keeps only in-frame clones here, not all; method: immunoSEQ multiplex PCR. From that table come the V and J calls and clone size; the DNA was used to work out D and trimming. The sample has 200,000 to 250,000 clones, around nine tenths seen once; the top ten hold 2.5% to 3%. This specimen comes from a study of blood T cell repertoires in COVID-19. Looking at the study overall: The United States, Italy and Spain were the sources of the acute and convalescent COVID-19 samples. Sources were T cells, B-cell-depleted T cells, or PBMCs; the material itself was cDNA or gDNA.

The V gene end was trimmed by 7 bases and the J gene end by 8 bases; junction bases not matched to a gene: 4. Germline loops: CDR1 MNHEY, CDR2 SVGAGI. This CDR3 is 12 amino acids long. J is TRBJ2-1 and V is TRBV6-5; TRBD2 agrees at 8 bases. The source of this sequence is a woman aged 60-70 years with acute or convalescent COVID-19. Sequences were obtained from peripheral blood. The CDR3 here is CASTAGGYEQFF. The CDR3 DNA follows: TGTGCCAGCACGGCGGGGGGTTATGAGCAGTTCTTC.